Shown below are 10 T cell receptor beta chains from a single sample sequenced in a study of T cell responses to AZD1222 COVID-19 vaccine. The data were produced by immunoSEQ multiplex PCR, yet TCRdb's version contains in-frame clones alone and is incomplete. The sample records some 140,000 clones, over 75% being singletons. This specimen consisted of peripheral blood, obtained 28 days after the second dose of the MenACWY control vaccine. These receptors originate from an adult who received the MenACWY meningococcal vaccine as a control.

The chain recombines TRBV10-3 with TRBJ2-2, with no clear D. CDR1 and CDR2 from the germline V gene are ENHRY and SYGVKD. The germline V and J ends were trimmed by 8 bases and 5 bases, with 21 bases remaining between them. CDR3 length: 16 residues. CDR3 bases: TGTGCCATCGGAGAACAAGGCGTGGAAATAACCGGGGAGCTGTTTTTT. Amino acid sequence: CAIGEQGVEITGELFF.

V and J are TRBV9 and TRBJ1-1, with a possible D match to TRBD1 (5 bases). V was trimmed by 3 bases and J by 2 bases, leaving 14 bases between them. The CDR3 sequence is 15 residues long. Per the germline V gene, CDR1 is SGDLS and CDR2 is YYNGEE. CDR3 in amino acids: CASSGDQGQNTEAFF. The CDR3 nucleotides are TGTGCCAGCAGCGGAGATCAGGGCCAAAACACTGAAGCTTTCTTT.

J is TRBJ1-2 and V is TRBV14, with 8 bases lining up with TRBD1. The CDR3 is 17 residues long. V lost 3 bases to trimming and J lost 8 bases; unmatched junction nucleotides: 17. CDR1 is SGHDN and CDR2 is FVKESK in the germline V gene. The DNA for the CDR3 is TGTGCCAGCAGCCAGGGAAGCCGAGTGGTGACAGGGGAAGGCTACACCTTC. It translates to CASSQGSRVVTGEGYTF. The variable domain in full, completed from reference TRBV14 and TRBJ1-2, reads EAGVTQFPSHSVIEKGQTVTLRCDPISGHDNLYWYRRVMGKEIKFLLHFVKESKQDESGMPNNRFLAERTGGTYSTLKVQPAELEDSGVYFCASSQGSRVVTGEGYTFGSGTRLTVV.

Written as DNA, the CDR3 is TGTGCCAGCAGCCTGGACGCGGGGGAGGACACCATATATTTT. This sequence encodes CASSLDAGEDTIYF. This chain links TRBV7-9 with TRBJ1-3; D may be TRBD1 (5 bases). Germline CDR1 reads SEHNR; CDR2 reads FQNEAQ (reference sequence). V lost 5 bases, J lost 8 bases, and 16 bases lay in between. The CDR3 is 14 residues long.

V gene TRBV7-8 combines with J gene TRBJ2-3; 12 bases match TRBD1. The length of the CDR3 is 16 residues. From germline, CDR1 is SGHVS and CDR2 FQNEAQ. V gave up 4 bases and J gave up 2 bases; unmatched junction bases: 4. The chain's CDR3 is CASSSSGQGATDTQYF. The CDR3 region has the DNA TGTGCCAGCAGCTCCTCGGGACAGGGGGCCACAGATACGCAGTATTTT.

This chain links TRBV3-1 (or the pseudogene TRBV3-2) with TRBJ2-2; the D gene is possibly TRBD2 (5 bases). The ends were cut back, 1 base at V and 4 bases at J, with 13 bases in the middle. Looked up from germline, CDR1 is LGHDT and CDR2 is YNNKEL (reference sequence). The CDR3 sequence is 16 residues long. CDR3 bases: TGTGCCAGCAGCCAAGGTACCTCGGCGGGCACCGGGGAGCTGTTTTTT. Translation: CASSQGTSAGTGELFF.

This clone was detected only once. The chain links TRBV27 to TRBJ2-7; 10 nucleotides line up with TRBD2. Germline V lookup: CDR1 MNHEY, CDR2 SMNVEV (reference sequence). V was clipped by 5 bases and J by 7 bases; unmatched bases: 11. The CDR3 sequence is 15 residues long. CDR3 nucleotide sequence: TGTGCCAGCAGTACTACCGGGACTAGCGTAGGAGAGCAGTACTTC. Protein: CASSTTGTSVGEQYF.

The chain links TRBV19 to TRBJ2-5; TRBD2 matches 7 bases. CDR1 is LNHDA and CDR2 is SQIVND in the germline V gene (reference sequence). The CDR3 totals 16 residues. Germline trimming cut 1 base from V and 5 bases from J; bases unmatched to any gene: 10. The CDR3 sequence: CASSIGLGGGPETQYF. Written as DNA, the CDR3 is TGTGCCAGTAGTATAGGTTTGGGGGGAGGGCCTGAGACCCAGTACTTC.

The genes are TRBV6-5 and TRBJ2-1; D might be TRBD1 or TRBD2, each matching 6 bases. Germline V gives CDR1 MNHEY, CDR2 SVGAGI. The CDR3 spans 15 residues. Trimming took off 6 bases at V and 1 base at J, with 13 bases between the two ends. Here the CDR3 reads CASSTQGGSYNEQFF. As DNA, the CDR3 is TGTGCCAGCAGCACACAGGGAGGATCCTACAATGAGCAGTTCTTC.

The CDR3 DNA follows: TGTGCCAGCAGTTTATCCGTACAGAGCAATCAGCCCCAGCATTTT. Its translation is CASSLSVQSNQPQHF. This sequence joins TRBV27 and TRBJ1-5; D gene uncertain. Per germline, CDR1 MNHEY and CDR2 SMNVEV (reference sequence). V lost 0 bases, J lost 1 base, and 7 bases lay in between. CDR3 size: 15 residues.